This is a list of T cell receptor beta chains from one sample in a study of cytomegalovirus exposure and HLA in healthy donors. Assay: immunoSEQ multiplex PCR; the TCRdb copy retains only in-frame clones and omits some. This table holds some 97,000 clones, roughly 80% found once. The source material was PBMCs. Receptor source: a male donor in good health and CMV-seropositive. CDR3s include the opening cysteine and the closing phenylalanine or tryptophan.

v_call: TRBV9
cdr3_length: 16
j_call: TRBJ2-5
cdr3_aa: CASSVGRAGGQETQYF

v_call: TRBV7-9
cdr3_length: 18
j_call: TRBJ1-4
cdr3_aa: CASSLRPGGASANEKLFF

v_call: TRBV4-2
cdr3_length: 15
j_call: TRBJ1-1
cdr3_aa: CASSPGTGMNTEAFF

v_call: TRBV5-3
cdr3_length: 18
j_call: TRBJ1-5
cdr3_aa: CARSSILGLRRDNQPQHF

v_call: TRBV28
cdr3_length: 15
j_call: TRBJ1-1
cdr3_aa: CASSAQGTGRTEAFF

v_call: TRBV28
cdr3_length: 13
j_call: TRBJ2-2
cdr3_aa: CACGRGQTGELFF

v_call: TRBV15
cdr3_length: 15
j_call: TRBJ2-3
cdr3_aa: CATSTGTGEADTQYF

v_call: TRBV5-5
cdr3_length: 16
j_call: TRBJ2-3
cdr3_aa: CASSRIAGGPPNTQYF

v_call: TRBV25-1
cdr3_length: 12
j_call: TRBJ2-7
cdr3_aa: CASSSQGYEQYF

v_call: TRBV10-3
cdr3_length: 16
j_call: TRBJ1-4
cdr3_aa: CAISASPAGANEKLFF

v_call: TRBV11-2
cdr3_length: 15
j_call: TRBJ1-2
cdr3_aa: CASSLRDRSSYGYTF

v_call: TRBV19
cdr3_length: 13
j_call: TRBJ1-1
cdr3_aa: CASSKTGGTEAFF

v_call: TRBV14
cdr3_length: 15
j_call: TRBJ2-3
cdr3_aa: CASSRTDSSTDTQYF

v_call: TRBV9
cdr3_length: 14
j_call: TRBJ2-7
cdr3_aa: CASSVGTGRYEQYF

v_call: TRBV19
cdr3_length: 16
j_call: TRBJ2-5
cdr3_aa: CASSIGLAGGSETQYF

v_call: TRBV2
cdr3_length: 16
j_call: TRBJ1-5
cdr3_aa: CASTKEATPPAQPQHF

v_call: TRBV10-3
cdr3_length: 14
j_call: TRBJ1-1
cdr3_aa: CAISARDTNTEAFF

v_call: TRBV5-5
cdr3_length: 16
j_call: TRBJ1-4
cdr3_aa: CASSRIYRGPSEKLFF

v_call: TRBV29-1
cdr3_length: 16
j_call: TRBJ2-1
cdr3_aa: CSVEGGGRTTYNEQFF

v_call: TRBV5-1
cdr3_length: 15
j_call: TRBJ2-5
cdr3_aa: CASSSPGQGQETQYF

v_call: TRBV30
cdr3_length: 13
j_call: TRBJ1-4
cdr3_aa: CAWRGLGIEKLFF

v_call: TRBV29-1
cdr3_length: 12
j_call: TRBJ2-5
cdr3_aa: CSVALGGKTQYF

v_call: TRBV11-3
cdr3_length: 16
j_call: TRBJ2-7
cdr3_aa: CASSLWEGQGTNEQYF

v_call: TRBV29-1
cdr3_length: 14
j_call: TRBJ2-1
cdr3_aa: CSGSTSGGYNEQFF

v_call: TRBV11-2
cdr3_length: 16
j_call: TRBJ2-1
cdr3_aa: CASSFNTGTGNNEQFF

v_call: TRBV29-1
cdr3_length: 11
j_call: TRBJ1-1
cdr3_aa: CSVERGSEAFF

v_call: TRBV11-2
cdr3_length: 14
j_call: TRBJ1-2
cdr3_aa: CASSRSEGNYGYTF

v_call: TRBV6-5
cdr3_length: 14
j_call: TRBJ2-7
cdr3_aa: CASSRGTGFEEQYF

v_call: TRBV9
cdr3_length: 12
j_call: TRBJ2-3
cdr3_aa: CASSVPADTQYF

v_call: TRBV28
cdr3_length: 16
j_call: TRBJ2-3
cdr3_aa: CASSYTAGPSTDTQYF

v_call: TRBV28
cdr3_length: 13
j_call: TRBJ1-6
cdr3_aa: CASSLGGGSPLHF